A selection of T cell receptor beta chains follows, all from one sample in a study of PD-1 blockade in classical Hodgkin lymphoma. Assay used: immunoSEQ multiplex PCR; TCRdb lists only in-frame clones, some missing. The sample has 25,000 to 30,000 clones; approximately 86% are singletons. The sequencing used CD8+ T cells from blood, collected at baseline. These receptors all come from a human donor with classical Hodgkin lymphoma. The CDR3 runs from the conserved cysteine through the conserved F or W. D genes are given only for firm matches. Rows give clone size only sometimes, using once, few, many, or a class for an expanded clone.

J gene | V gene | CDR3 length | clone size | D gene | CDR3 protein | CDR3 DNA
TRBJ2-1 | TRBV28 | 15 | NA | NA | CASSPYLGRPNEQFF | TGTGCCAGCAGTCCGTACCTGGGGCGGCCCAATGAGCAGTTCTTC
TRBJ2-3 | TRBV11-2 | 12 | NA | NA | CASSLGVGTQYF | TGTGCCAGCAGCTTAGGTGTCGGTACGCAGTATTTT
TRBJ2-7 | TRBV28 | 14 | NA | NA | CASRSPGGSYEQYF | TGTGCCAGCAGGTCCCCCGGCGGCTCCTACGAGCAGTACTTC
TRBJ2-1 | TRBV19 | 15 | NA | TRBD1 | CASSPRTGADGEQFF | TGTGCCAGTAGTCCCAGGACAGGGGCTGATGGTGAGCAGTTCTTC
TRBJ1-5 | TRBV6-1 | 13 | NA | NA | CASSGRSNQPQHF | TGTGCCAGCAGTGGAAGAAGCAATCAGCCCCAGCATTTT
TRBJ1-2 | TRBV27 | 13 | few | TRBD1 | CASSLGTGYGYTF | TGTGCCAGCAGTTTAGGGACAGGGTATGGCTACACCTTC
TRBJ2-1 | TRBV27 | 11 | NA | NA | CASSLYNEQFF | TGTGCCAGCAGTTTGTACAATGAGCAGTTCTTC
TRBJ1-6 | TRBV7-9 | 15 | once | TRBD1 | CASSLKGTGRSPLHF | TGTGCCAGCAGCTTAAAAGGGACAGGGAGGTCACCCCTCCACTTT
TRBJ2-1 | TRBV4-2 | 17 | NA | NA | CASSQDPLLVTLNEQFF | TGTGCCAGCAGCCAAGATCCCCTCCTAGTAACTCTCAATGAGCAGTTCTTC
TRBJ2-5 | TRBV27 | 18 | NA | TRBD1 | CASGVTRDRVRKWETQYF | TGTGCCAGCGGAGTGACCCGGGACAGAGTCAGGAAATGGGAGACCCAGTACTTC
TRBJ1-5 | TRBV28 | 11 | few | NA | CATGVNQPQHF | TGTGCCACAGGGGTTAATCAGCCCCAGCATTTT
TRBJ2-1 | TRBV7-9 | 12 | medium-sized | NA | CASSYQSNEQFF | TGTGCCAGCAGCTACCAGAGCAATGAGCAGTTCTTC
TRBJ2-1 | TRBV10-3 | 14 | NA | NA | CAIGDNTEVREQFF | TGTGCCATCGGCGACAACACCGAGGTCAGGGAGCAGTTCTTC
TRBJ2-3 | TRBV28 | 16 | once | NA | CASSFDGGGSTDTQYF | TGTGCCAGCAGTTTCGACGGGGGAGGTAGCACAGATACGCAGTATTTT
TRBJ2-7 | TRBV19 | 14 | NA | NA | CASSIAGVSNEQYF | TGTGCCAGTAGTATAGCGGGAGTATCAAACGAGCAGTACTTC
TRBJ1-3 | TRBV5-1 | 16 | NA | NA | CASSLVGRGYGNTIYF | TGCGCCAGCAGCTTGGTGGGTAGGGGTTATGGAAACACCATATATTTT
TRBJ2-3 | TRBV27 | 12 | NA | NA | CASSSGLDTQYF | TGTGCCAGCAGTTCGGGTTTAGATACGCAGTATTTT
TRBJ1-5 | TRBV5-1 | 19 | NA | TRBD1 | CASSPPPQGKYILDQPQHF | TGCGCCAGCAGCCCACCCCCACAGGGGAAATACATACTCGATCAGCCCCAGCATTTT
TRBJ2-7 | TRBV11-2 | 14 | NA | NA | CASSPSTERYEQYF | TGTGCCAGCAGCCCTTCGACGGAACGGTACGAGCAGTACTTC
TRBJ2-7 | TRBV11-3 | 16 | NA | NA | CASSLEGPGDIRKQYF | TGTGCCAGCAGCTTAGAAGGCCCAGGGGATATACGGAAGCAGTACTTC
TRBJ1-4 | TRBV2 | 11 | few | NA | CATRTGIGLFF | TGTGCCACCAGAACAGGTATTGGACTGTTTTTT
TRBJ2-7 | TRBV2 | 12 | NA | NA | CASMLGVYEQYF | TGTGCCAGCATGCTGGGGGTTTACGAGCAGTACTTC
TRBJ1-4 | TRBV30 | 15 | NA | TRBD1 | CAWSGTGTGEEKLFF | TGTGCCTGGAGTGGGACCGGGACAGGGGAGGAAAAACTGTTTTTT
TRBJ2-5 | TRBV10-3 | 14 | once | NA | CAIKGVHGRETQYF | TGTGCCATCAAGGGGGTCCACGGAAGGGAGACCCAGTACTTC
TRBJ2-5 | TRBV7-6 | 17 | NA | TRBD2 | CASSLPWAGEQGETQYF | TGTGCCAGCAGCCTTCCTTGGGCGGGAGAACAAGGAGAGACCCAGTACTTC
TRBJ2-3 | TRBV10-2 | 17 | NA | NA | CASSGPSEDFRGDTQYF | TGCGCCAGCAGTGGCCCCTCAGAGGACTTCCGTGGAGATACGCAGTATTTT
TRBJ2-7 | TRBV2 | 15 | NA | NA | CASSEEGGRSYEQYF | TGTGCCAGCAGTGAAGAAGGGGGAAGATCCTACGAGCAGTACTTC
TRBJ2-1 | TRBV5-6 | 14 | NA | NA | CASSLVSGPGEQFF | TGTGCCAGCAGCTTGGTTTCTGGGCCCGGTGAGCAGTTCTTC
TRBJ2-1 | TRBV28 | 13 | NA | NA | CASRWDTELKQFF | TGTGCCAGCAGATGGGACACTGAGCTGAAACAGTTCTTC
TRBJ2-7 | TRBV27 | 15 | NA | TRBD1 | CASRRQPGQGHEQYF | TGTGCCAGCAGGCGTCAACCGGGACAGGGCCACGAGCAGTACTTC
TRBJ2-1 | TRBV7-9 | 18 | NA | NA | CASSKMMAGSSPYNEQFF | TGTGCCAGCAGTAAGATGATGGCGGGGTCGAGCCCCTACAATGAGCAGTTCTTC
TRBJ2-5 | TRBV9 | 14 | once | NA | CASSVGTNRETQYF | TGTGCCAGCAGCGTGGGGACCAACAGAGAGACCCAGTACTTC
TRBJ2-7 | TRBV2 | 14 | few | TRBD2 | CASTRLAGADEQYF | TGTGCCAGCACTAGACTAGCGGGAGCCGACGAGCAGTACTTC
TRBJ1-1 | TRBV13 | 14 | NA | NA | CASSLTIVGTEAFF | TGTGCCAGCAGCTTAACCATTGTCGGCACTGAAGCTTTCTTT
TRBJ2-5 | TRBV28 | 15 | NA | NA | CASSLFGTEQETQYF | TGTGCCAGCAGTTTGTTTGGTACTGAGCAAGAGACCCAGTACTTC
TRBJ2-5 | TRBV7-2 | 16 | NA | NA | CASSLYVLVRQETQYF | TGTGCCAGCAGCTTGTACGTTCTAGTCCGTCAAGAGACCCAGTACTTC
TRBJ2-2 | TRBV27 | 16 | NA | TRBD1 | CASSLLDRVSTGELFF | TGTGCCAGCAGTTTATTGGACAGGGTTTCCACCGGGGAGCTGTTTTTT
TRBJ1-3 | TRBV9 | 14 | NA | NA | CASSGGISGNTIYF | TGTGCCAGCAGCGGGGGCATCTCTGGAAACACCATATATTTT
TRBJ2-6 | TRBV29-1 | 12 | NA | NA | CSVDTGANVLTF | TGCAGCGTTGATACTGGGGCCAACGTCCTGACTTTC
TRBJ2-5 | TRBV7-9 | 14 | NA | TRBD1 | CASSWRDRGETQYF | TGTGCCAGCAGCTGGAGGGACAGGGGTGAGACCCAGTACTTC